The 24 T cell receptor beta chains reported below all come from one sample, sequenced in a study of blood T cell repertoires in COVID-19. The data were produced by immunoSEQ multiplex PCR, yet TCRdb's version contains in-frame clones alone and is incomplete. The sample carries some 140,000 clones, about 80% recorded once. The sequenced material came from peripheral blood. These receptors came from a woman aged 55-70 years with COVID-19, enrolled during active disease.

The V and J genes are TRBV5-1 and TRBJ1-1; no reliable D call. This CDR3 region has 15 residues. V shed 4 bases and J shed 1 base, with 14 bases lying between them. The germline gives CDR1 SGHRS, CDR2 YFSETQ. This CDR3 reads CASSAQVSKNTEAFF. The CDR3 DNA sequence: TGCGCCAGCAGCGCGCAAGTGTCGAAGAACACTGAAGCTTTCTTT.

This chain connects TRBV9 to TRBJ2-1; 7 bases are shared with TRBD2. Germline V gene sequence: CDR1 SGDLS, CDR2 YYNGEE. This CDR3 contains 15 residues. V gave up 3 bases and J gave up 2 bases; unmatched junction bases: 5. The CDR3: CASSEGGTTYNEQFF. The CDR3 coding sequence is TGTGCCAGCAGCGAGGGAGGGACGACCTACAATGAGCAGTTCTTC.

This chain links TRBV4-1 with TRBJ1-3; 8 positions match TRBD1. CDR1 and CDR2 from the germline V gene are MGHRA and YSYEKL. V was pared by 4 bases and J by 0 bases, with 5 bases of the junction left unmatched. The CDR3 is 16 residues long. CDR3: CASSPYGQGSGNTIYF. The CDR3 coding sequence is TGCGCCAGCAGCCCCTATGGACAGGGCTCTGGAAACACCATATATTTT.

The gene calls are TRBV4-2 and TRBJ1-3; the match to TRBD1 covers 7 bases. The V gene's germline CDR1 is LGHNA and CDR2 YNFKEQ. The CDR3 contains 17 residues. Unmatched junction bases numbered 8, after V lost 3 bases and J lost 0 bases. Here the CDR3 reads CASSQGRTGPSGNTIYF. In nucleotides, the CDR3 is TGTGCCAGCAGCCAGGGAAGGACAGGCCCCTCTGGAAACACCATATATTTT.

The rearrangement uses TRBV5-1 and TRBJ1-4, with TRBD1 matching over 10 bases. The germline CDR1 and CDR2 sequences are SGHRS and YFSETQ. V gave up 5 bases and J gave up 10 bases; unmatched junction bases: 8. There are 14 residues in the CDR3. The CDR3 DNA reads as TGCGCCAGCAGAACGGGACAGGGGCTCCGAAAACTGTTTTTT. Protein product: CASRTGQGLRKLFF. The variable domain in full, with the rest retrieved from reference TRBV5-1 and TRBJ1-4, is KAGVTQTPRYLIKTRGQQVTLSCSPISGHRSVSWYQQTPGQGLQFLFEYFSETQRNKGNFPGRFSGRQFSNSRSEMNVSTLELGDSALYLCASRTGQGLRKLFFGSGTQLSVL.

This clone has only one observation. This rearrangement joins TRBV7-3 to TRBJ2-2; possibly TRBD2 for D (5 bases). Germline CDR1 SGHTA, CDR2 FQGTGA. The germline V and J ends were trimmed by 5 bases and 5 bases, with 12 bases remaining between them. The CDR3 is 14 residues long. CDR3 DNA: TGTGCCAGCAGCCGCGGACTGGGAACCGGGGAGCTGTTTTTT. This codes for CASSRGLGTGELFF.

The table lists this clone with a few counts. The chain is built from TRBV19 and TRBJ2-2; 8 bases map to TRBD2. The CDR3 sequence is 16 residues long. Germline V gene sequence: CDR1 LNHDA, CDR2 SQIVND (reference sequence). V shed 7 bases, J shed 4 bases, and the junction held 11 bases outside the gene matches. The CDR3, as DNA: TGTGCCAGTAAGTGGAGGGGACTAGACACCACCGGGGAGCTGTTTTTT. This gives the protein CASKWRGLDTTGELFF.

V usage is TRBV3-1 (or the pseudogene TRBV3-2) and J usage is TRBJ1-6; possibly TRBD1 for D (6 bases). The CDR3 consists of 15 residues. CDR1 and CDR2 from the germline V gene are LGHDT and YNNKEL (reference sequence). Trimming took off 3 bases at V and 5 bases at J, with 11 bases between the two ends. CDR3 amino acids: CASSHPTGDNSPLHF. In DNA form, the CDR3 reads TGTGCCAGCAGCCACCCGACAGGAGATAATTCACCCCTCCACTTT.

The chain is built from TRBV10-3 and TRBJ1-2; possible D gene TRBD1, 5 bases. Trimming took 11 bases from V and 6 from J, leaving 16 bases between them. The CDR3 spans 12 residues. Germline V CDR1 and CDR2: ENHRY, SYGVKD. The CDR3 here is CAARDSGDGYTF. CDR3 DNA sequence: TGTGCCGCCCGGGATTCGGGGGATGGCTACACCTTC.

This clone was seen many times. This chain uses TRBV11-3 with TRBJ2-1, with D possibly matching TRBD2 (6 bases). V lost 3 bases and J 5 bases, leaving 11 bases between the germline ends. The CDR3 length is 14 residues. The germline V gene encodes CDR1 SGHNT and CDR2 YENEEA. CDR3 bases: TGTGCCAGCAGCTTTTCCGGGGGTAACAATGAGCAGTTCTTC. Its translation: CASSFSGGNNEQFF.

The V gene is TRBV5-6, the J gene TRBJ1-2; TRBD1 matches 10 bases. The ends lost 1 base at V and 4 bases at J; junction bases unmatched: 4. Germline V gives CDR1 SGHDT, CDR2 YYEEEE. The CDR3 has 15 residues. The CDR3 DNA is TGTGCCAGCAGCTTGAAGACAGGGGGCGGCTATGGCTACACCTTC. It codes for CASSLKTGGGYGYTF.

This clone showed up just a few times. The rearrangement links TRBV18 to TRBJ1-2, with 7 bases lining up with TRBD1. With 3 bases clipped from V and 4 bases from J, the junction kept 8 bases outside the gene matches. The germline V gene encodes CDR1 KGHSH and CDR2 LQKENI. The CDR3 length is 15 residues. This CDR3 is CASSPSDRSGYGYTF. Here the CDR3 DNA reads TGTGCCAGCTCACCTTCGGACAGGTCGGGCTATGGCTACACCTTC.

In its sample, this clone was seen once. This chain connects TRBV3-1 (or the pseudogene TRBV3-2) to TRBJ1-2; no reliable D call. Looked up from germline, CDR1 is LGHDT and CDR2 is YNNKEL (reference sequence). CDR3 length: 13 amino acids. The V and J ends lost 1 base and 8 bases respectively, with 11 bases between them. CDR3 DNA: TGTGCCAGCAGCCAAGTTGAGTCCTTGGGCTACACCTTC. Its protein product is CASSQVESLGYTF.

The V and J genes are TRBV12-3 or TRBV12-4 and TRBJ1-3; 7 bases agree with TRBD1. The CDR3 sequence is 13 residues long. V shed 5 bases and J 6 bases; nucleotides not matched to a gene: 4. CDR3 sequence: CASSPTGKNTIYF. CDR3 coding DNA: TGTGCCAGCAGTCCGACAGGGAAAAACACCATATATTTT.

This CDR3 reads CASSEGSRAFYNEQFF. For the CDR3, the DNA is TGTGCCAGCAGCGAAGGGTCCAGGGCGTTTTACAATGAGCAGTTCTTC. The chain links TRBV9 to TRBJ2-1; the D gene is possibly TRBD1 (5 bases). This CDR3 comprises 16 residues. The V and J ends lost 3 bases and 4 bases respectively, with 17 bases between them. Germline V gene lookup returns CDR1 SGDLS and CDR2 YYNGEE.

This clone was seen a few times. The rearrangement links TRBV6-5 to TRBJ1-6; 7 bases line up with TRBD1. The CDR3 extends over 16 amino acids. The junction had 9 bases not matched to a gene; V was cut back by 2 bases and J by 8 bases. Germline V CDR1 and CDR2: MNHEY, SVGAGI. The CDR3 sequence is CASSYEVRGTYSPLHF. CDR3 DNA sequence: TGTGCCAGCAGTTACGAAGTCAGGGGGACCTATTCACCCCTCCACTTT.

The chain carries TRBV7-3 and TRBJ2-7; 8 bases are shared with TRBD1. Germline CDR1 reads SGHTA; CDR2 reads FQGTGA. The CDR3 length is 16 residues. Trimming at V came to 4 bases and at J to 1 base, leaving 9 bases not matched to a gene. CDR3 nucleotide sequence: TGTGCCAGCAGCTACCAGGGACAGGCCGGATCCTACGAGCAGTACTTC. Protein sequence: CASSYQGQAGSYEQYF.

This sequence joins TRBV23-1 and TRBJ2-1; D might be TRBD1 (6 bases). TRBV23-1 is noted as an ORF with a role that remains uncertain. The CDR3 spans 13 residues. Trimming shortened V by 3 bases and J by 9 bases, and 12 bases separated the two germline ends. DNA of the CDR3: TGCGCCAGCAGTCACCCTAGACAGGCTGAGCAGTTCTTC. Encoded protein: CASSHPRQAEQFF.

The rearrangement joins TRBV4-1 to TRBJ1-3; 7 positions agree with TRBD1. This CDR3 is 15 amino acids long. Germline V gene lookup returns CDR1 MGHRA and CDR2 YSYEKL. V was pared by 0 bases and J by 5 bases, with 4 bases of the junction left unmatched. Here the CDR3 DNA reads TGCGCCAGCAGCCAAGAGGGGACAGTAAGAAACACCATATATTTT. It is translated as CASSQEGTVRNTIYF.

The sample holds one count of this clone. This chain links TRBV2 with TRBJ2-1, with 8 bases fitting TRBD2. CDR1 and CDR2 (germline): SNHLY, FYNNEI. The CDR3 covers 15 residues. The V and J ends lost 5 bases and 8 bases, in that order; junction bases with no gene match: 11. The CDR3 loop is CASSLAGRGIDEQFF. CDR3 nucleotide sequence: TGTGCCAGCAGTTTAGCGGGGCGGGGGATCGATGAGCAGTTCTTC.

This sequence joins TRBV27 and TRBJ1-1, with D possibly TRBD1 on 5 matching bases. V lost 2 bases and J 1 base, leaving 8 bases between the germline ends. CDR1 is MNHEY, CDR2 SMNVEV, per germline (reference sequence). This CDR3 has 14 amino acids. DNA of the CDR3: TGTGCCAGCAGTTTAGGGGCAGGGAACACTGAAGCTTTCTTT. It specifies CASSLGAGNTEAFF.

J is TRBJ1-6 and V is TRBV6-1; D not resolved. The CDR3 length is 14 residues. Trimming took off 3 bases at V and 9 bases at J, with 12 bases between the two ends. CDR1 is MNHNS and CDR2 is SASEGT in the germline V gene. The CDR3 DNA reads as TGTGCCAGCAGTGAGTACACCCGATCTTCACCCCTCCACTTT. It translates to CASSEYTRSSPLHF.

J is TRBJ2-1 and V is TRBV18, with 13 bases matching TRBD2. Germline assignment: CDR1 KGHSH and CDR2 LQKENI. This CDR3 is 17 amino acids long. After removal of 4 bases from V and 7 bases from J, the junction contained 10 bases not matched to a gene. CDR3 in DNA: TGTGCCAGCTCACTAAACGCCGGACTAGCGGGAGCTAATGAGCAGTTCTTC. It translates to CASSLNAGLAGANEQFF.

V usage is TRBV15 and J usage is TRBJ1-4; no definite D call. The CDR3 is 12 residues long. Germline values: CDR1 LNHNV, CDR2 YYDKDF (reference sequence). The V end was cut by 5 bases, the J end by 6 bases, with 7 bases between. The CDR3 loop reads CATSGQHEKLFF. CDR3 coding DNA: TGTGCCACCAGCGGGCAACATGAAAAACTGTTTTTT.